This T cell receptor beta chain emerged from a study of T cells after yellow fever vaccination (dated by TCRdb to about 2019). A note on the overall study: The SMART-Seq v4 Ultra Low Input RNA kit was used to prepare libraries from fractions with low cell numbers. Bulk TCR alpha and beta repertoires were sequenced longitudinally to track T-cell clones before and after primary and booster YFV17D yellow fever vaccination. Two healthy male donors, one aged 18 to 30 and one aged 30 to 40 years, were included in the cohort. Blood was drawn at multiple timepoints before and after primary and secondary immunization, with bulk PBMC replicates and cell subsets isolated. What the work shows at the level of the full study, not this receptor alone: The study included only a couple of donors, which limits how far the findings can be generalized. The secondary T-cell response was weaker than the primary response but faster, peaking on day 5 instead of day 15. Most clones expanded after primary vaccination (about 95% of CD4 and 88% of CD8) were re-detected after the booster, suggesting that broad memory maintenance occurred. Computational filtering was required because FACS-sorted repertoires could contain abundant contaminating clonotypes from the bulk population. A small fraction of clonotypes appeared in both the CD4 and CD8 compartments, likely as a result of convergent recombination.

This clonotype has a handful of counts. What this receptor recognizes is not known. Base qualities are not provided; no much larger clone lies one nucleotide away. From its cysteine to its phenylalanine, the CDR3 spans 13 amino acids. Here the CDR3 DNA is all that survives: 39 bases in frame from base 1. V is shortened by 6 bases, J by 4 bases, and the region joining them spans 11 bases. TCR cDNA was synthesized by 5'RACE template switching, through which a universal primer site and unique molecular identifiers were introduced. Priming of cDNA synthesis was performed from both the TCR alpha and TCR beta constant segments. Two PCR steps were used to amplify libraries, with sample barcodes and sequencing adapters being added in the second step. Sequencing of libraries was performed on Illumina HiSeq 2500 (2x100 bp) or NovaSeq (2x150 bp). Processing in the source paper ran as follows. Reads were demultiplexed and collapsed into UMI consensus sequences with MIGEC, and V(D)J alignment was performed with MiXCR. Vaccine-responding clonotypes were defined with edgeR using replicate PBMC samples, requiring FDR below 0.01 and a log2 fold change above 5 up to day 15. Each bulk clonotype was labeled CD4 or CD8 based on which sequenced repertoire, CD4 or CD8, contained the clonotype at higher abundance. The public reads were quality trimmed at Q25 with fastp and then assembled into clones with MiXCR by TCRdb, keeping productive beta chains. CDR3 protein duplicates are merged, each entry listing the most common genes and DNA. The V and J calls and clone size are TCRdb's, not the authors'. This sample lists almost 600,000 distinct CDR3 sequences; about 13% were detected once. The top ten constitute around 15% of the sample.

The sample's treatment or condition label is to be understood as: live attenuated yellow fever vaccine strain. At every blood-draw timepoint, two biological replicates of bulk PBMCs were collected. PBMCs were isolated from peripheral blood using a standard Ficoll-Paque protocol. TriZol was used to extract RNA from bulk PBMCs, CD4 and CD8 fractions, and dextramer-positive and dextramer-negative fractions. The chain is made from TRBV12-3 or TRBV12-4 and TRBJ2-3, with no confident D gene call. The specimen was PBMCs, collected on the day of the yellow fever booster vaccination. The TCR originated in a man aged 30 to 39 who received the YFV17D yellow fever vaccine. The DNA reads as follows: TGTGCCAGCAGCATCCTCGGTCCAGATACGCAGTATTTT. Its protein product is CASSILGPDTQYF.